The rows below give T cell receptor beta chains drawn from one sample of a study of cytomegalovirus exposure and HLA in healthy donors. Clones were sequenced by immunoSEQ multiplex PCR, and TCRdb holds only the in-frame ones, with some missing. The sample shows roughly 130,000 clones, about four fifths of them seen only once. The sequenced sample was PBMCs. The receptor source for this set is a woman in her thirties or forties in good health and CMV-seronegative. CDR3s include the opening cysteine and the closing phenylalanine or tryptophan. The D gene is left open where the match is weak. Some rows have no size entry. The others give once, few or many, or a class for an expanded clone.

TRBJ1-1 TRBV6-1 NA NA CASSSPWGDTEAFF TGTGCCAGCAGTTCGCCCTGGGGGGACACTGAAGCTTTCTTT
TRBJ1-1 TRBV19 NA NA CASSTGGYTEAFF TGTGCCAGTAGTACGGGAGGGTACACTGAAGCTTTCTTT
TRBJ2-3 TRBV4-1 TRBD2 NA CASSQVRTSGYASTDTQYF TGCGCCAGCAGCCAAGTTCGGACTAGCGGGTATGCTAGCACAGATACGCAGTATTTT
TRBJ2-5 TRBV5-1 NA NA CASSPQGMEETQYF TGCGCCAGCAGCCCACAGGGTATGGAAGAGACCCAGTACTTC
TRBJ2-5 TRBV19 NA NA CASSIGLGWETQYF TGTGCCAGTAGTATAGGCCTCGGGTGGGAGACCCAGTACTTC
TRBJ1-4 TRBV19 NA NA CASSIDLAGVGEKLFF TGTGCCAGTAGTATAGATCTCGCGGGAGTCGGTGAAAAACTGTTTTTT
TRBJ2-7 TRBV5-4 TRBD2 NA CASSLAGSTSGNYEQYF TGTGCCAGCAGCTTGGCCGGGTCGACTAGCGGGAACTACGAGCAGTACTTC
TRBJ1-2 TRBV28 NA NA CATKGRRYGYTF TGTGCCACCAAGGGGCGTAGGTATGGCTACACCTTC
TRBJ1-1 TRBV28 TRBD1 NA CASSLGQGVTEAFF TGTGCCAGCAGTTTGGGCCAGGGGGTTACTGAAGCTTTCTTT
TRBJ2-3 TRBV5-1 TRBD1 NA CASSPPTGGTDTQYF TGCGCCAGCAGCCCTCCGACAGGGGGCACAGATACGCAGTATTTT
TRBJ2-1 TRBV7-9 NA NA CASSLALGVYNEQFF TGTGCCAGCAGCTTAGCGCTCGGGGTTTACAATGAGCAGTTCTTC
TRBJ1-4 TRBV6-5 TRBD1 few CASKTGAANEKLFF TGTGCCAGCAAAACAGGGGCGGCTAATGAAAAACTGTTTTTT
TRBJ2-7 TRBV5-1 TRBD2 NA CASSPTPTSGGVYEQYF TGCGCCAGCAGCCCAACCCCGACTAGCGGGGGGGTCTACGAGCAGTACTTC
TRBJ2-7 TRBV4-1 TRBD2 NA CASSKGLAGDYEQYF TGCGCCAGCAGCAAGGGACTAGCGGGGGACTACGAGCAGTACTTC
TRBJ2-7 TRBV7-8 NA NA CASSLGASYEQYF TGTGCCAGCAGCTTAGGGGCCTCCTACGAGCAGTACTTC
TRBJ1-5 TRBV10-2 NA NA CASSGILDTRSNQPQHF TGCGCCAGCAGTGGAATACTGGACACGCGGAGTAATCAGCCCCAGCATTTT
TRBJ1-1 TRBV6-1 NA few CASLRVPNTEAFF TGTGCCAGCCTCAGGGTTCCCAACACTGAAGCTTTCTTT
TRBJ2-1 TRBV4-2 NA once CASSQELVSYNEQFF TGTGCCAGCAGCCAAGAACTAGTGTCCTACAATGAGCAGTTCTTC
TRBJ2-1 TRBV11-2 NA NA CASSSDYHNEQFF TGTGCCAGCAGCTCGGACTACCACAATGAGCAGTTCTTC
TRBJ1-4 TRBV4-1 TRBD1 once CASSQDPGRGSEKLFF TGCGCCAGCAGCCAAGATCCGGGCAGGGGGAGTGAAAAACTGTTTTTT
TRBJ1-3 TRBV6-5 NA NA CASTEDSSGNTIYF TGTGCCAGCACTGAGGACAGCTCTGGAAACACCATATATTTT
TRBJ1-1 TRBV15 NA NA CATSRGAGTEAFF TGTGCCACCAGCAGAGGGGCGGGGACTGAAGCTTTCTTT
TRBJ2-3 TRBV10-1 NA few CASSETEGGTDTQYF TGCGCCAGCAGTGAGACAGAGGGGGGCACAGATACGCAGTATTTT
TRBJ1-5 TRBV28 TRBD1 NA CASSAGQTNQPQHF TGTGCCAGCAGTGCGGGACAGACGAATCAGCCCCAGCATTTT
TRBJ2-2 TRBV7-6 TRBD1 NA CASSLWSTGGNGELFF TGTGCCAGCAGCTTATGGTCAACAGGGGGCAATGGGGAGCTGTTTTTT
TRBJ1-2 TRBV28 TRBD1 NA CASSPDRGRGYTF TGTGCCAGCAGCCCGGACAGGGGACGCGGCTACACCTTC
TRBJ2-3 TRBV7-2 TRBD1 NA CASSFGQGTDTQYF TGTGCCAGCAGCTTTGGACAGGGCACAGATACGCAGTATTTT
TRBJ2-2 TRBV29-1 TRBD2 once CSALAVNTGELFF TGCAGCGCGCTAGCGGTAAACACCGGGGAGCTGTTTTTT
TRBJ2-3 TRBV29-1 NA NA CSVDGSNGGGRDTQYF TGCAGCGTTGATGGGTCGAATGGGGGAGGTCGAGATACGCAGTATTTT
TRBJ2-1 TRBV7-3 NA NA CASSSGLNNEQFF TGTGCCAGCAGCTCGGGACTTAACAATGAGCAGTTCTTC
TRBJ2-5 TRBV6-1 NA medium-sized CASSEGMGPETQYF TGTGCCAGCAGTGAAGGGATGGGCCCAGAGACCCAGTACTTC
TRBJ2-1 TRBV7-2 NA NA CASSPGTPNEQFF TGTGCCAGCAGCCCCGGGACTCCAAATGAGCAGTTCTTC
TRBJ2-5 TRBV7-9 TRBD2 NA CASSFGLAGWETQYF TGTGCCAGCAGCTTCGGACTAGCGGGGTGGGAGACCCAGTACTTC
TRBJ1-4 TRBV27 TRBD1 NA CASRTGGVGNEKLFF TGTGCCAGCAGGACAGGGGGCGTGGGTAATGAAAAACTGTTTTTT
TRBJ2-3 TRBV14 NA once CASSHRSTSTDTQYF TGTGCCAGCAGCCACAGGTCCACTAGCACAGATACGCAGTATTTT
TRBJ2-3 TRBV2 NA NA CASRETFTDTQYF TGTGCCAGCAGGGAGACTTTCACAGATACGCAGTATTTT
TRBJ2-5 TRBV10-3 TRBD2 NA CAISDGGTRETQYF TGTGCCATCAGTGACGGGGGGACCCGGGAGACCCAGTACTTC
TRBJ1-2 TRBV5-1 NA NA CASSRGGGPRNYGYTF TGCGCCAGCAGCCGAGGGGGAGGGCCCCGTAACTATGGCTACACCTTC
TRBJ2-1 TRBV15 NA NA CATSREITALEQFF TGTGCCACCAGCAGAGAAATTACAGCCTTGGAGCAGTTCTTC